This paragraph covers one T cell receptor beta chain sequence. The data derive from a study of shared clonotypes between healthy human individuals. TCRdb keeps only in-frame clones here, not all; method: immunoSEQ multiplex PCR. The table lists about a million clones, approximately 80% of them singletons, with 0.89% in the top ten. In germline, CDR1 is SGDLS, CDR2 YYNGEE. Between the trimmed V and J ends, which lost 2 bases and 4 bases, there was a span of 23 bases. The CDR3 sequence is 18 residues long. Sequencing was carried out using memory CD4+ T cells from PBMCs. Subset defined: CD45RA-negative fraction. V usage is TRBV9 and J usage is TRBJ2-3, with D possibly TRBD2 on 7 matching bases. This clonotype was obtained from a man between 18 and 29 years old in good health. Some clones in this sample may be carry-over from other donors' samples. The CDR3 is CASSVGFWGGKGADTQYF. The CDR3 coding sequence is TGTGCCAGCAGCGTGGGCTTCTGGGGAGGGAAGGGGGCAGATACGCAGTATTTT.